This TCR beta chain was captured in a study of blood T cell repertoires in COVID-19. At the level of the study: There were acute and convalescent COVID-19 samples, and they came from the United States, Italy and Spain.

The germline V and J ends were trimmed by 1 base and 4 bases, with 11 bases remaining between them. CDR1 is SGHDT, CDR2 YYEEEE, per germline. The CDR3 length is 14 residues. In the original workflow: Reference gene primer amplification in the assay estimated nucleated cell counts. Sequencing used immunoSEQ multiplex PCR; TCRdb keeps in-frame clones, though not all of them. The D gene and trimming were derived from the DNA, and the V and J assignments and clone size from that table. The sample contains fewer than 130,000 clones, 75% to 90% of which appear only once. Sequencing input: peripheral blood. The V call is TRBV5-6, the J call TRBJ1-2, with a possible D match to TRBD1 (5 bases). The sequence came from a woman of 80 years or more with acute or convalescent COVID-19. This chain's CDR3 is CASSLFREPYGYTF. The DNA for the CDR3 is TGTGCCAGCAGCTTGTTCAGGGAACCCTATGGCTACACCTTC.